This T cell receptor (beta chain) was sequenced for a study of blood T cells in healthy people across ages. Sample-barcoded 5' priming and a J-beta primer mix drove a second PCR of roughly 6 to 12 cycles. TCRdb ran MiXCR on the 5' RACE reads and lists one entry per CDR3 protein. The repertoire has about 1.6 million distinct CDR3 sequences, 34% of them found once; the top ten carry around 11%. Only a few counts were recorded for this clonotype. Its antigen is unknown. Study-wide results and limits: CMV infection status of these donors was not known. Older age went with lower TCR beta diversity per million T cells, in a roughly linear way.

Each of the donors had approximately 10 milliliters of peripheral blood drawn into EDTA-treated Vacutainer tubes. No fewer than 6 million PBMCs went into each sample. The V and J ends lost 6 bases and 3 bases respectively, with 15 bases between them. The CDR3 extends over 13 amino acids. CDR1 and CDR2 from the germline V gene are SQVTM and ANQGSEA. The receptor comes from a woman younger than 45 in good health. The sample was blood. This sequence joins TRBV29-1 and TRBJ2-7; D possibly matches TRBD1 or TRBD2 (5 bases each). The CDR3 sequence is CSVNRDGFYEQYF. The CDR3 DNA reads TGCAGCGTAAACCGGGACGGTTTCTACGAGCAGTACTTC.